A selection of T cell receptor beta chains follows, all from one sample in a study of glioma-infiltrating T cells. MiXCR, applied by TCRdb to the multiplex PCR reads, yields one record per CDR3 protein. The table records around 100,000 distinct CDR3 sequences, about 30% of them present only once. Specimen: glioma tissue, nonneoplastic brain tissue, or PBMCs (not recorded which). The receptors derive from a human donor with low-grade glioma or glioblastoma, undergoing nonglioma brain surgery, or in good health (not recorded which). CDR3s include the opening cysteine and the closing phenylalanine or tryptophan. D genes are given only for firm matches. Clone size is not always given. Where it is, it says once, few, many or a class for expanded clones.

j_call d_call v_call clone_size cdr3_aa cdr3_nt
TRBJ2-7 . TRBV20-1 many CSARDLTDYEQYF TGCAGTGCTAGAGATCTGACAGACTACGAGCAGTACTTC
TRBJ2-1 TRBD1 TRBV19 few CASSKLGLDRYNEQFF TGTGCCAGTTCCAAATTAGGGCTGGACAGGTACAATGAGCAGTTCTTC
TRBJ2-3 . TRBV4-1 few CASSQAGPGTDTQYF TGCGCCAGCAGCCAAGCGGGGCCTGGCACAGATACGCAGTATTTT
TRBJ1-2 TRBD1 TRBV3-1 . CASSQGQGARGYTF TGTGCCAGCAGCCAAGGACAGGGGGCGCGTGGCTACACCTTC
TRBJ1-1 . TRBV7-2 many CASSWSRGGVRNTEAFF TGTGCCAGCAGCTGGAGCCGCGGGGGCGTAAGGAACACTGAAGCTTTCTTT
TRBJ2-7 TRBD1 TRBV12-3/TRBV12-4 . CASSFTGGTYEQYF TGTGCCAGCAGTTTTACAGGGGGCACCTACGAGCAGTACTTC
TRBJ2-7 . TRBV13 many CASTRLGEQYF TGTGCCAGCACCCGACTCGGCGAGCAGTACTTC
TRBJ2-5 . TRBV6-1 many CASGGAQGQETQYF TGTGCCAGCGGGGGAGCACAGGGACAAGAGACCCAGTACTTC
TRBJ1-1 . TRBV27 many CTSSQPGRHTEAFF TGTACCAGCAGTCAACCGGGACGGCACACTGAAGCTTTCTTT
TRBJ1-6 TRBD1 TRBV3-1 . CASRPRTGANSPLHF TGTGCCAGCAGACCACGGACAGGGGCTAATTCACCCCTCCACTTT
TRBJ2-3 . TRBV3-1 . CASSPSHTDTQYF TGTGCCAGCAGCCCCAGCCACACAGATACGCAGTATTTT
TRBJ1-2 . TRBV27 many CASRREEGYGYTF TGTGCCAGCAGAAGGGAGGAGGGCTATGGCTACACCTTC
TRBJ1-2 . TRBV6-1 many CASRPLVQNYGYTF TGTGCCAGCAGACCTCTGGTACAGAACTATGGCTACACCTTC
TRBJ2-1 TRBD1 TRBV6-1 many CASGVDRGQVNEQFF TGTGCCAGCGGGGTGGACAGGGGGCAAGTCAATGAGCAGTTCTTC
TRBJ2-2 TRBD2 TRBV7-2 many CASSLSGGTGELFF TGTGCCAGCAGCTTAAGCGGGGGCACCGGGGAGCTGTTTTTT
TRBJ2-1 TRBD2 TRBV4-2 . CASSQGLSGGRAFF TGTGCCAGCAGCCAAGGTCTTTCGGGGGGGCGGGCATTCTTC
TRBJ2-7 TRBD2 TRBV19 . CASSFGLAYYEQYF TGTGCCAGTAGTTTCGGACTAGCCTACTACGAGCAGTACTTC
TRBJ1-5 . TRBV20-1 many CSARVQGLINQPQHF TGCAGTGCTAGAGTGCAGGGACTTATCAATCAGCCCCAGCATTTT
TRBJ2-3 TRBD2 TRBV10-3 once CAISEGLGANTQYF TGTGCCATCAGTGAGGGACTAGGAGCCAATACGCAGTATTTT
TRBJ1-6 . TRBV4-3 . CASSLQGDGENSPLHF TGCGCCAGCAGCCTGCAAGGGGACGGGGAGAATTCACCCCTCCACTTT
TRBJ2-1 . TRBV6-2/TRBV6-3 . CASSYLGGGPHNEQFF TGTGCCAGCAGTTACTTGGGTGGGGGGCCCCACAATGAGCAGTTCTTC
TRBJ2-5 TRBD1 TRBV7-6 few CASSLGGRGQETQYF TGTGCTAGCAGCTTAGGTGGCAGGGGGCAAGAGACCCAGTACTTC
TRBJ1-4 . TRBV6-1 many CASSRPSATNEKLFF TGTGCCAGCAGCCGCCCCAGTGCAACTAATGAAAAACTGTTTTTT
TRBJ1-1 . TRBV7-2 many CASSSQGDTEAFF TGTGCCAGCAGCTCCCAGGGAGACACTGAAGCTTTCTTT
TRBJ2-6 . TRBV6-1 many CASISEGPPGANVLTF TGTGCCAGCATATCCGAGGGTCCTCCTGGGGCCAACGTCCTGACTTTC
TRBJ2-1 TRBD2 TRBV11-2 many CASSLSPSGGDEQFF TGTGCCAGCAGCTTGAGTCCTAGCGGGGGTGATGAGCAGTTCTTC
TRBJ2-2 . TRBV5-4 . CASSPPLAGNTGELFF TGTGCCAGCAGCCCCCCCCTAGCAGGCAACACCGGGGAGCTGTTTTTT
TRBJ2-3 . TRBV5-1 few CASTPERPSTDTQYF TGCGCCAGCACCCCCGAGAGACCTAGCACAGATACGCAGTATTTT
TRBJ2-1 . TRBV28 many CASSWTGKGTRRYEQFF TGTGCCAGCAGTTGGACAGGGAAAGGGACTAGGAGGTATGAGCAGTTCTTC
TRBJ1-2 TRBD1 TRBV5-4 few CASSLDRVYGYTF TGTGCCAGCAGCCTTGACAGGGTTTATGGCTACACCTTC
TRBJ1-5 . TRBV14 few CASSQAPSTPQHF TGTGCCAGCAGCCAAGCACCAAGCACGCCCCAGCATTTT
TRBJ1-1 . TRBV12-3/TRBV12-4 . CASSLSGRVAEALF TGCGCCAGCAGTTTATCCGGGCGGGTTGCCGAAGCTTTATTT
TRBJ1-1 . TRBV3-1 few CASSQDTAANTEAFF TGTGCCAGCAGCCAAGATACTGCGGCAAACACTGAAGCTTTCTTT
TRBJ2-1 TRBD2 TRBV12-3/TRBV12-4 . CASLLASGYEQFF TGTGCCAGCTTACTAGCGAGCGGGTACGAGCAGTTCTTC
TRBJ1-6 TRBD1 TRBV5-1 few CASSLAVAGGRSPLHF TGCGCCAGCAGCTTGGCGGTGGCAGGGGGGCGATCACCCCTCCACTTT
TRBJ1-3 . TRBV19 . CASSIAVDSGNTIYF TGTGCCAGTAGTATAGCAGTCGACTCTGGAAACACCATATATTTT
TRBJ1-2 . TRBV9 . CASSREGSANYGYTF TGTGCCAGCAGCCGGGAAGGGTCAGCTAACTATGGCTACACCTTC
TRBJ1-2 . TRBV6-1 many CASGGPGSGYGYTF TGTGCCAGCGGTGGGCCAGGATCGGGCTATGGCTACACCTTC
TRBJ2-7 TRBD2 TRBV5-4 few CASRSGVSYEQYF TGTGCCAGCAGAAGCGGGGTGTCCTACGAGCAGTACTTC
TRBJ2-7 TRBD2 TRBV5-1 few CASSFGTRDYEQYF TGCGCCAGCAGCTTCGGGACTAGGGATTACGAGCAGTACTTC
TRBJ2-1 TRBD2 TRBV6-6 medium-sized CASSYSSGGPLDEQFF TGTGCCAGCAGTTACTCTAGCGGGGGGCCTCTCGATGAGCAGTTCTTC
TRBJ2-7 TRBD1 TRBV20-1 many CSARGSDRGGYEQYF TGCAGTGCTAGAGGGAGCGACAGGGGGGGCTACGAGCAGTACTTC
TRBJ1-2 . TRBV6-6 . CASSYQGTNYGYTF TGTGCCAGCAGTTACCAAGGCACTAACTATGGCTACACCTTC
TRBJ1-1 . TRBV7-2 . CASSLDRPGGNTGAFF TGTGCCAGCAGCTTAGACCGACCCGGGGGGAACACTGGAGCTTTCTTT
TRBJ1-1 TRBD1 TRBV19 many CASSAPDRANEAFF TGTGCCAGTAGTGCTCCGGACAGGGCAAATGAAGCTTTCTTT
TRBJ2-3 TRBD1 TRBV25-1 many CASSIDRGVTDTQYF TGTGCCAGCAGTATTGACAGGGGAGTCACAGATACGCAGTATTTT
TRBJ1-2 . TRBV20-1 many CSASPAGASGYTF TGCAGTGCTAGTCCAGCTGGGGCGTCTGGCTACACCTTC
TRBJ2-7 TRBD1 TRBV14 . CASSHPERTGKEQYF TGTGCCAGCAGCCATCCCGAACGGACAGGGAAGGAGCAGTACTTC
TRBJ1-5 TRBD1 TRBV12-3/TRBV12-4 . CASKGQGAVGNQPQHF TGTGCCAGCAAGGGACAGGGGGCCGTTGGCAATCAGCCCCAGCATTTT
TRBJ2-1 TRBD1 TRBV28 . CASSLSSGQGRLNEQFF TGTGCCAGCAGTTTATCTTCGGGACAGGGCCGTCTCAATGAGCAGTTCTTC
TRBJ2-3 . TRBV6-2/TRBV6-3 . CASSVGPYSLTDTQYF TGTGCCAGCAGCGTAGGCCCCTACTCGCTCACAGATACGCAGTATTTT
TRBJ2-7 TRBD2 TRBV7-2 few CASSFYGGARYEQYF TGTGCCAGCAGCTTCTACGGGGGGGCCAGATACGAGCAGTACTTC
TRBJ1-1 . TRBV7-2 many CASSLSYGTEAFF TGTGCCAGCAGCTTATCCTATGGCACTGAAGCTTTCTTT
TRBJ2-1 . TRBV2 many CASSEAHLSYNEQFF TGTGCCAGCAGTGAAGCTCATCTGAGCTACAATGAGCAGTTCTTC
TRBJ2-3 . TRBV12-3/TRBV12-4 many CASSSGLVADTQYF TGTGCCAGCAGTTCGGGTCTAGTTGCAGATACGCAGTATTTT
TRBJ2-3 TRBD2 TRBV6-1 many CASRLAGGTDTQYF TGTGCCAGCAGACTAGCGGGGGGTACAGATACGCAGTATTTT